The 12 T cell receptor beta chains reported below all come from one sample, sequenced in a study of blood T cell repertoires in COVID-19. The data were produced by immunoSEQ multiplex PCR, yet TCRdb's version contains in-frame clones alone and is incomplete. The sample holds a few hundred thousand clones, around nine tenths seen once. The material sequenced was PBMCs or T cells enriched from blood (not recorded which). Receptors originate from a woman in her 30s who had recovered from COVID-19.

This clone was seen a single time. V is TRBV5-6 and J is TRBJ1-6, with TRBD1 identical over 8 bases. The length of the CDR3 is 15 residues. V lost 0 bases to trimming and J lost 9 bases; unmatched junction nucleotides: 5. Per the germline V gene, CDR1 is SGHDT and CDR2 is YYEEEE. The CDR3 coding sequence is TGTGCCAGCAGCTTGGGGACAGGGATGATTTCACCCCTCCACTTT. Protein sequence: CASSLGTGMISPLHF.

The chain carries TRBV12-3 or TRBV12-4 and TRBJ1-5; D gene unclear. Trimming left V 3 bases short and J 3 bases short, with 6 bases between. The CDR3 is made up of 13 amino acids. CDR3 nucleotide sequence: TGTGCCAGCAGTTTCTACGACAATCAGCCCCAGCATTTT. Its protein product is CASSFYDNQPQHF.

CDR3 sequence reads: CASRPTGAAYEQYF. The CDR3, as DNA: TGCGCCAGCAGGCCGACAGGGGCGGCCTACGAGCAGTACTTC. This chain joins TRBV5-1 and TRBJ2-7; 8 bases map to TRBD1. Per the germline V gene, CDR1 is SGHRS and CDR2 is YFSETQ. V shed 5 bases and J 2 bases; nucleotides not matched to a gene: 6. The CDR3 totals 14 residues.

The chain employs TRBV6-5 and TRBJ1-1; weak D call: TRBD1 (6 bases). Germline V gene lookup returns CDR1 MNHEY and CDR2 SVGAGI. The length of the CDR3 is 13 residues. Trimming pared 5 bases from V and 11 bases from J, leaving 18 bases between. The CDR3 here is CASSPPGAGTAFF. DNA for the CDR3: TGTGCCAGCAGTCCCCCAGGGGCAGGGACGGCTTTCTTT.

DNA for the CDR3: TGTGCCAGTAGCCCTTCCTACTTAAACACTGAAGCTTTCTTT. Its protein product is CASSPSYLNTEAFF. The rearrangement joins TRBV19 to TRBJ1-1, with D uncertain. The CDR3 length is 14 residues. Trimming shortened V by 6 bases and J by 2 bases, and 13 bases separated the two germline ends. Per germline, CDR1 LNHDA and CDR2 SQIVND (reference sequence).

This clone was counted a single time. The chain carries TRBV6-6 and TRBJ1-2; 9 bases match TRBD1. The CDR3 has 13 amino acids. The V segment lost 2 bases and the J segment 8 bases; nucleotides outside the gene matches: 3. Per the germline V gene, CDR1 is MNHNY and CDR2 is SVGAGI (reference sequence). In nucleotides, the CDR3 is TGTGCCAGCAGTTACCCTGGGACAGGGGGCTACACCTTC. Encoded protein: CASSYPGTGGYTF.

This chain joins TRBV9 and TRBJ2-3, with TRBD2 identical over 10 bases. Germline trimming cut 3 bases from V and 5 bases from J; bases unmatched to any gene: 6. This CDR3 spans 15 amino acids. Germline V gives CDR1 SGDLS, CDR2 YYNGEE. CDR3 nucleotides: TGTGCCAGCAGCGGTAGCGGGGGGCTACTAGATACGCAGTATTTT. Amino acid sequence: CASSGSGGLLDTQYF. The complete variable domain, with remaining parts taken from reference TRBV9 and TRBJ2-3, reads DSGVTQTPKHLITATGQRVTLRCSPRSGDLSVYWYQQSLDQGLQFLIQYYNGEERAKGNILERFSAQQFPDLHSELNLSSLELGDSALYFCASSGSGGLLDTQYFGPGTRLTVL.

This chain links TRBV28 with TRBJ1-1, with TRBD1 matching over 8 bases. The CDR3 consists of 15 residues. Trimming cost V 5 bases and J 6 bases; bases outside gene matches: 11. The germline V gene encodes CDR1 MDHEN and CDR2 SYDVKM. CDR3 loop: CASSKAGTGLAEAFF. The CDR3, as DNA: TGTGCCAGCAGTAAGGCCGGGACAGGACTGGCTGAAGCTTTCTTT.

The rearrangement links TRBV28 to TRBJ1-2; 9 bases align to TRBD1. J gave up 6 bases and V 6 bases, and 5 bases lay outside the gene matches. The CDR3 contains 13 residues. The germline gives CDR1 MDHEN, CDR2 SYDVKM. In nucleotides, the CDR3 is TGTGCCAGCAGCGCCAGGACAGGGGATGGCTACACCTTC. This gives the protein CASSARTGDGYTF.

This clone has only a few counts. This chain joins TRBV6-5 and TRBJ1-1, with D hard to call. The germline V gene encodes CDR1 MNHEY and CDR2 SVGAGI. The CDR3 runs 15 residues. V shed 6 bases and J shed 1 base, with 15 bases lying between them. The DNA for the CDR3 is TGTGCCAGCAGCCACTTCCAGGCCGGGAACACTGAAGCTTTCTTT. It translates to CASSHFQAGNTEAFF.

V gene TRBV28 combines with J gene TRBJ2-7; 7 bases align to TRBD2. The germline V gene encodes CDR1 MDHEN and CDR2 SYDVKM. The V segment lost 5 bases and the J segment 2 bases; nucleotides outside the gene matches: 9. CDR3 length: 15 amino acids. The DNA for the CDR3 is TGTGCCAGCAGTCCCGAAGCGGGGAGGACCTACGAGCAGTACTTC. Encoded protein: CASSPEAGRTYEQYF.

The V and J genes are TRBV7-6 and TRBJ1-1; the D is unclear. CDR3 length equals 14 residues. The germline V and J ends were trimmed by 3 bases and 0 bases, with 8 bases remaining between them. The V gene's germline CDR1 is SGHVS and CDR2 FNYEAQ. The CDR3: CASSFSQMNTEAFF. The CDR3 DNA sequence: TGTGCCAGCAGCTTTTCCCAAATGAACACTGAAGCTTTCTTT.